The 18 T cell receptor beta chains in this list originate from one sample, sequenced in a study of shared clonotypes between healthy human individuals. Some clones are missing from TCRdb's copy, which holds only in-frame ones; the method was immunoSEQ multiplex PCR. Among approximately 510,000 clones listed, 79% were seen once. The sequenced material came from PBMCs. Every receptor here comes from a woman in her forties in good health. Some clones in this sample may be carry-over from other donors' samples.

This rearrangement joins TRBV9 to TRBJ1-2; D uncertain. Germline V gives CDR1 SGDLS, CDR2 YYNGEE. This CDR3 comprises 13 residues. Between the trimmed V and J ends, which lost 4 bases and 2 bases, there was a span of 9 bases. The chain's CDR3 is CASSPDINYGYTF. The CDR3 DNA follows: TGTGCCAGCAGCCCCGACATAAACTATGGCTACACCTTC.

The V gene is TRBV5-5, the J gene TRBJ2-7; D gene unclear. V shed 0 bases and J shed 6 bases, with 7 bases lying between them. Looked up from germline, CDR1 is SGHKS and CDR2 is YYEKEE (reference sequence). The CDR3 contains 12 residues. In nucleotides, the CDR3 is TGTGCCAGCAGCTTGGCTTTAGCCGAGCAGTACTTC. Translation gives CASSLALAEQYF.

V usage is TRBV30 and J usage is TRBJ2-3, with 8 bases that match TRBD2. Per germline, CDR1 GTSNPN and CDR2 SVGIG (reference sequence). Trimming cost V 0 bases and J 4 bases; bases outside gene matches: 3. CDR3 size: 14 residues. This chain's CDR3 is CAWSVPAGADTQYF. In DNA form, the CDR3 reads TGTGCCTGGAGTGTACCAGCGGGAGCAGATACGCAGTATTTT.

This chain links TRBV9 with TRBJ2-2, with 11 positions matching TRBD2. The CDR3 loop spans 16 amino acids. Trimming removed 0 bases from V and 5 bases from J; junction bases left unmatched: 3. The germline V gene has CDR1 SGDLS and CDR2 YYNGEE. CDR3 sequence: CASSVAGTSGTGELFF. In DNA, the CDR3 is TGTGCCAGCAGCGTAGCTGGGACTAGCGGAACCGGGGAGCTGTTTTTT. The whole variable domain, remainder taken from reference TRBV9 and TRBJ2-2, is DSGVTQTPKHLITATGQRVTLRCSPRSGDLSVYWYQQSLDQGLQFLIQYYNGEERAKGNILERFSAQQFPDLHSELNLSSLELGDSALYFCASSVAGTSGTGELFFGEGSRLTVL.

The count of this clone is one. V and J are TRBV4-2 and TRBJ2-5; perhaps TRBD1 as D (5 bases). Germline loops: CDR1 LGHNA, CDR2 YNFKEQ. Trimming left V 1 base short and J 5 bases short, with 11 bases between. This CDR3 is built from 14 residues. Here the CDR3 DNA reads TGTGCCAGCAGCCAAGGCAGGGATCGTGAGACCCAGTACTTC. This sequence encodes CASSQGRDRETQYF.

This rearrangement joins TRBV5-8 to TRBJ1-4; TRBD1 might be the D (5 bases). Trimming pared 2 bases from V and 10 bases from J, leaving 12 bases between. The CDR3 runs 13 residues. The germline gives CDR1 SGHTS, CDR2 YDEGEE. The CDR3 coding sequence is TGTGCCAGCAGCTTCCCAGGGAAGGGAAAACTGTTTTTT. This gives the protein CASSFPGKGKLFF.

The rearrangement uses TRBV28 and TRBJ2-3, with D perhaps matching TRBD1 (5 bases). This CDR3 is 15 amino acids long. Germline V gene data show CDR1 as MDHEN and CDR2 as SYDVKM. Trimming removed 6 bases from V and 0 bases from J, with 13 bases in between. CDR3 sequence reads: CASSPDGHSTDTQYF. The DNA of the CDR3 is TGTGCCAGCAGCCCCGACGGACATAGCACAGATACGCAGTATTTT.

The DNA of the CDR3 is TGTGCCAGCCAGAACCGTAAGGATACGCAGTATTTT. This codes for CASQNRKDTQYF. J is TRBJ2-3 and V is TRBV27; no reliable D call. CDR1 is MNHEY and CDR2 is SMNVEV in the germline V gene (reference sequence). This CDR3 region has 12 residues. The ends were cut back, 8 bases at V and 6 bases at J, with 12 bases in the middle.

V is TRBV27 and J is TRBJ2-3; 11 bases are a match to TRBD2. CDR3 length equals 16 residues. CDR1 is MNHEY, CDR2 SMNVEV, per germline (reference sequence). J gave up 4 bases and V 9 bases, and 12 bases lay outside the gene matches. The CDR3 DNA follows: TGTGCCAGGGCGGGCCTTAGCGGGAGGGCCCCAGATACGCAGTATTTT. Amino acid sequence: CARAGLSGRAPDTQYF.

A single count supports this clone. The V and J genes are TRBV9 and TRBJ2-1; 7 nucleotides align to TRBD1. Unmatched junction bases numbered 8, after V lost 7 bases and J lost 7 bases. The CDR3 contains 13 residues. Germline V gene lookup returns CDR1 SGDLS and CDR2 YYNGEE. CDR3 region: CASSGTEENEQFF. CDR3 bases: TGTGCCAGCTCCGGGACAGAGGAGAATGAGCAGTTCTTC.

The gene calls are TRBV30 and TRBJ1-1; possibly TRBD1 for D (5 bases). V was cut by 0 bases and J by 4 bases, with 15 bases left in between. The CDR3 sequence is 15 residues long. Germline lookup yields CDR1 GTSNPN and CDR2 SVGIG (reference sequence). Here the CDR3 DNA reads TGTGCCTGGAGTGTACCCGGGGGAAGAAGCACTGAAGCTTTCTTT. Translating gives CAWSVPGGRSTEAFF.

V gene TRBV28 combines with J gene TRBJ2-5; D might be TRBD1 (6 bases). The CDR3 is 17 residues long. V lost 4 bases and J 5 bases, leaving 23 bases between the germline ends. The V gene's germline CDR1 is MDHEN and CDR2 SYDVKM. CDR3 in DNA: TGTGCCAGCAGTTACTATTCGGACAGATCCTCCAGGGAGACCCAGTACTTC. Encoded protein: CASSYYSDRSSRETQYF.

V gene TRBV19 combines with J gene TRBJ1-1; a possible D gene is TRBD1 (5 bases). CDR1 is LNHDA, CDR2 SQIVND, per germline (reference sequence). The CDR3 is 14 amino acids. The V end was cut by 10 bases, the J end by 5 bases, with 20 bases between. The CDR3 protein is CATLGLGGWTEAFF. The CDR3 region has the DNA TGTGCCACTCTGGGACTCGGGGGGTGGACTGAAGCTTTCTTT. The full variable domain, in which reference TRBV19 and TRBJ1-1 provide the parts outside the CDR3, is DGGITQSPKYLFRKEGQNVTLSCEQNLNHDAMYWYRQDPGQGLRLIYYSQIVNDFQKGDIAEGYSVSREKKESFPLTVTSAQKNPTAFYLCATLGLGGWTEAFFGQGTRLTVV.

The chain carries TRBV14 and TRBJ2-7; D is possibly TRBD2 (5 bases). There are 14 residues in the CDR3. CDR1 is SGHDN and CDR2 is FVKESK in the germline V gene. V was trimmed by 0 bases and J by 3 bases, leaving 9 bases between them. CDR3 loop: CASSQDPGIYEQYF. The CDR3 bases are TGTGCCAGCAGCCAAGATCCCGGGATCTACGAGCAGTACTTC. The variable domain in full, completed from reference TRBV14 and TRBJ2-7, reads EAGVTQFPSHSVIEKGQTVTLRCDPISGHDNLYWYRRVMGKEIKFLLHFVKESKQDESGMPNNRFLAERTGGTYSTLKVQPAELEDSGVYFCASSQDPGIYEQYFGPGTRLTVT.

V usage is TRBV6-1 and J usage is TRBJ2-3; D could derive from TRBD1 or TRBD2 (5 bases each). Germline loops: CDR1 MNHNS, CDR2 SASEGT. V shed 8 bases and J shed 0 bases, with 15 bases lying between them. This CDR3 region has 15 residues. The CDR3 region has the DNA TGTGCCAGCGGGACGGGGCGGGCCAGCACAGATACGCAGTATTTT. Translation: CASGTGRASTDTQYF.

The chain is built from TRBV6-6 and TRBJ2-7; a possible D gene is TRBD1 (6 bases). Looked up from germline, CDR1 is MNHNY and CDR2 is SVGAGI (reference sequence). The CDR3 runs to 15 residues. V lost 0 bases and J lost 1, with 10 bases in between. The CDR3 DNA reads TGTGCCAGCAGTTACTCCCCAGGGGAGTCCTACGAGCAGTACTTC. Translated: CASSYSPGESYEQYF.

The rearrangement links TRBV19 to TRBJ2-7; D possibly corresponds to TRBD1 (5 bases). CDR3 length equals 13 residues. V was pared by 2 bases and J by 5 bases, with 10 bases between. Germline V gene data show CDR1 as LNHDA and CDR2 as SQIVND (reference sequence). The CDR3 sequence is CASSIQGIDEQYF. As DNA, the CDR3 is TGTGCCAGTAGTATACAGGGTATCGACGAGCAGTACTTC.

This clone was detected once. This chain uses TRBV4-1 with TRBJ2-7; a weak D match, TRBD1 (7 bases). CDR3 length: 18 amino acids. Trimming took off 2 bases at V and 3 bases at J, with 23 bases between the two ends. The germline V gene has CDR1 MGHRA and CDR2 YSYEKL. The CDR3 DNA reads TGCGCCAGCAGCCAATCCCGGGACAGCCGGAGGGGCTACTACGAGCAGTACTTC. Translating it yields CASSQSRDSRRGYYEQYF.